This TCR beta chain is from a study of blood T cell repertoires in COVID-19. Study overall: Both acute and convalescent COVID-19 samples were obtained from the United States, Italy and Spain.

Only in-frame clones appear in the TCRdb table, and some are missing; sequencing was by immunoSEQ multiplex PCR. In the table there are 55,000 to 70,000 clones, around nine tenths of which are singletons. V gave up 5 bases and J gave up 1 base, with 7 bases separating them. The CDR3 totals 13 residues. Germline lookup yields CDR1 SGHTS and CDR2 YDEGEE. The sequencing input was peripheral blood. The source of this sequence is a human donor in a cohort sampled during active COVID-19. The V gene is TRBV5-8, the J gene TRBJ1-5, with D unclear. The CDR3 coding sequence is TGTGCCAGCAGAGCCTTCAGCAATCAGCCCCAGCATTTT. As protein: CASRAFSNQPQHF. The variable domain in full, completed from reference TRBV5-8 and TRBJ1-5, reads EAGVTQSPTHLIKTRGQQATLRCSPISGHTSVYWYQQALGLGLQFLLWYDEGEERNRGNFPPRFSGRQFPNYSSELNVNALELEDSALYLCASRAFSNQPQHFGDGTRLSIL.